The 25 T cell receptor beta chains presented below share a single source sample, sequenced in a study of metastatic and nonmetastatic thyroid tumors. Treatment of any kind had been given to no patient before thyroid surgery. Via MiXCR, TCRdb re-called the PCR reads. This sample carries 25,000 to 30,000 clones, over 20% of them seen once, and the ten largest clones take about 14%. The sample taken for sequencing was blood. Source of these receptors: a female donor with papillary thyroid cancer or a benign thyroid nodule (not recorded which). Some clones in this sample may be carry-over from other donors' samples.

There are a few counts of this clone. Other DNA sequences in the same sample also yield this CDR3. The chain employs TRBV6-1 and TRBJ2-3, with 12 bases that match TRBD2. Germline V CDR1 and CDR2: MNHNS, SASEGT. CDR3 size: 15 residues. J lost 4 bases, V lost 2 bases, and 1 base had no gene match. CDR3 DNA: TGTGCCAGCAGTGAACTAGCGGGGGGGCCAGATACGCAGTATTTT. It specifies CASSELAGGPDTQYF.

The J gene is TRBJ1-1, the V gene TRBV6-1; D remains unclear. Trimming stripped 3 bases from V and 1 base from J, with 9 bases between. The CDR3 totals 14 residues. The germline gives CDR1 MNHNS, CDR2 SASEGT. Here the CDR3 reads CASSDLRGNTEAFF. Here the CDR3 DNA reads TGTGCCAGCAGTGACCTCCGGGGGAACACTGAAGCTTTCTTT.

Relative to its sample, this clone is medium-sized. The rearrangement links TRBV10-2 to TRBJ2-7; 10 nucleotides line up with TRBD2. Germline-derived CDR1 and CDR2 are WSHSY and SAAADI. The CDR3 is 14 amino acids. The ends lost 0 bases at V and 6 bases at J; junction bases unmatched: 2. This chain's CDR3 is CASSESLAGSEQYF. CDR3 coding DNA: TGCGCCAGCAGTGAGTCACTAGCGGGAAGCGAGCAGTACTTC.

This clone was seen more than once but under ten times. The CDR3 nucleotides are TGTGCCAGTAGTACCGACAGGGCTCTCCCAGCTTTCTTT. Translated: CASSTDRALPAFF. The V and J genes are TRBV19 and TRBJ1-1, with 7 bases aligning to TRBD1. CDR3 length: 13 amino acids. Germline CDR1 is LNHDA and CDR2 is SQIVND (reference sequence). V trimming: 4 bases; J trimming: 10 bases; junction bases outside the gene matches: 9.

The table lists this clone with many counts. CDR3: CASSVLAGDAYEQYF. The CDR3 coding sequence is TGCGCCAGCAGCGTCCTAGCGGGAGACGCCTACGAGCAGTACTTC. The rearrangement joins TRBV4-3 to TRBJ2-7; TRBD2 aligns across 10 bases. V gave up 5 bases and J gave up 2 bases; unmatched junction bases: 6. The germline CDR1 and CDR2 sequences are LGHNA and YSLEER. The CDR3 consists of 15 residues.

CDR3 in amino acids: CSARARGLVMQPQHF. CDR3 nucleotides: TGCAGTGCTAGAGCTCGGGGTTTGGTAATGCAGCCCCAGCATTTT. V is TRBV20-1 and J is TRBJ1-5; D gene unclear. This CDR3 region has 15 residues. Looked up from germline, CDR1 is DFQATT and CDR2 is SNEGSKA (reference sequence). The V and J ends lost 1 base and 7 bases respectively, with 17 bases between them.

Notes on this clone: One base away lies a much larger clone, so this may be a sequencing read error. The genes are TRBV5-1 and TRBJ2-2; D is undetermined. The length of the CDR3 is 15 residues. V shed 2 bases and J shed 4 bases, with 12 bases lying between them. Germline CDR1 is SGHRS and CDR2 is YFSETQ. CDR3 sequence reads: CASSLGQVSTGELFF. The CDR3 DNA reads TGCGCCAGCAGCTTAGGGCAGGTCAGCACCGGGGAGCTGTTTTTT.

This clone was observed at least ten times. The CDR3 reads CASSLGTGYAGELFF. The CDR3 DNA is TGTGCCAGCAGCTTAGGGACAGGGTATGCCGGGGAGCTGTTTTTT. The chain uses TRBV7-6 and TRBJ2-2, with 8 bases matching TRBD1. The germline gives CDR1 SGHVS, CDR2 FNYEAQ. V dropped 1 base and J dropped 6; count of bases not matched to a gene: 4. The CDR3 is made up of 15 amino acids.

About this clone itself: Mismatch with germline at one junction end may stem from a read error. The chain employs TRBV20-1 and TRBJ2-1, with D hard to call. The CDR3 runs to 14 residues. The germline V gene encodes CDR1 DFQATT and CDR2 SNEGSKA (reference sequence). DNA of the CDR3: TGCAGCGCTAGAGTTAGGTTTGGTAGTCGGGAGCAGTTCTTC. This sequence encodes CSARVRFGSREQFF.

This clone has a count of ten or more. The chain links TRBV27 to TRBJ1-1, with a weak D call TRBD1 (6 bases). The length of the CDR3 is 17 residues. V lost 5 bases and J 0 bases, leaving 19 bases between the germline ends. CDR1 is MNHEY and CDR2 is SMNVEV in the germline V gene (reference sequence). CDR3 nucleotides: TGTGCCAGCAGTCGTAGAAACAGGGATAAGGTGAACACTGAAGCTTTCTTT. This codes for CASSRRNRDKVNTEAFF.

This clone came up a few times. This sequence joins TRBV28 and TRBJ1-1; no clear D gene. The germline V and J ends were trimmed by 5 bases and 8 bases, with 18 bases remaining between them. The germline gives CDR1 MDHEN, CDR2 SYDVKM. The CDR3 is 14 amino acids. This chain's CDR3 is CASSTTRELTEAFF. In DNA form, the CDR3 reads TGTGCCAGCAGTACAACGCGAGAGCTAACCGAAGCTTTCTTT.

This clone has ten or more counts. The rearrangement uses TRBV19 and TRBJ1-5; the match to TRBD1 covers 7 bases. Germline V gives CDR1 LNHDA, CDR2 SQIVND (reference sequence). CDR3 length: 16 amino acids. The trim removed 6 bases at V and 2 bases at J, leaving 10 bases unmatched. CDR3 residues: CASSLGQIRGNQPQHF. CDR3 coding DNA: TGTGCCAGTAGCCTGGGACAGATTCGAGGCAATCAGCCCCAGCATTTT.

At least ten counts were recorded for this clone. The rearrangement joins TRBV7-2 to TRBJ2-6; maybe TRBD1 (5 bases). This CDR3 contains 20 residues. Germline CDR1 reads SGHTA; CDR2 reads FQGNSA. The ends were cut back, 0 bases at V and 0 bases at J, with 18 bases in the middle. The CDR3, as DNA: TGTGCCAGCAGCTTAGCGCTAATAGGTGGAAGGGGCTCTGGGGCCAACGTCCTGACTTTC. It yields the protein CASSLALIGGRGSGANVLTF. The variable domain in full, completed from reference TRBV7-2 and TRBJ2-6, reads GAGVSQSPSNKVTEKGKDVELRCDPISGHTALYWYRQSLGQGLEFLIYFQGNSAPDKSGLPSDRFSAERTGGSVSTLTIQRTQQEDSAVYLCASSLALIGGRGSGANVLTFGAGSRLTVL.

The chain carries TRBV5-5 and TRBJ1-5; possible D gene TRBD1, 5 bases. Germline CDR1 reads SGHKS; CDR2 reads YYEKEE (reference sequence). CDR3 length: 14 amino acids. V was cut by 3 bases and J by 6 bases, with 13 bases left in between. The CDR3 nucleotides read TGTGCCAGCAGCTCGGGGGTTTCGGGTCAGCCCCAGCATTTT. Amino acids: CASSSGVSGQPQHF.

The rearrangement uses TRBV20-1 and TRBJ2-7; D possibly uses TRBD1 or TRBD2 (6 bases each). The germline V gene encodes CDR1 DFQATT and CDR2 SNEGSKA (reference sequence). CDR3 size: 15 residues. Between the trimmed V and J ends, which lost 3 bases and 4 bases, there was a span of 19 bases. The CDR3 is CSASRGTGPEYEQYF. The CDR3 coding sequence is TGCAGTGCTAGTAGGGGGACTGGACCCGAATACGAGCAGTACTTC.

The sample holds many counts of this clone. This rearrangement joins TRBV3-1 to TRBJ2-7; D is unresolved. This CDR3 contains 14 residues. V lost 1 base and J 3 bases, leaving 10 bases between the germline ends. Germline CDR1 and CDR2: LGHDT and YNNKEL (reference sequence). This CDR3 reads CASSQVGGSYEQYF. The DNA of the CDR3 is TGTGCCAGCAGCCAAGTGGGTGGCAGCTACGAGCAGTACTTC.

The chain couples TRBV30 to TRBJ2-7, with 8 bases matching TRBD2. Germline values: CDR1 GTSNPN, CDR2 SVGIG (reference sequence). This CDR3 is built from 13 residues. Unmatched junction bases numbered 6, after V lost 5 bases and J lost 3 bases. The DNA of the CDR3 is TGTGCCTGGGATCCGGGACTAGGCTACGAGCAGTACTTC. It codes for CAWDPGLGYEQYF.

Many counts were recorded for this clone. One end of the junction fails to match germline, which may point to a read error. J is TRBJ2-2 and V is TRBV7-2; tentative D call: TRBD2 (6 bases). Germline V gives CDR1 SGHTA, CDR2 FQGNSA. CDR3 length: 12 residues. CDR3 in amino acids: CASSLGWGEMFF. CDR3 DNA: TGTGCCAGCAGCTTGGGTTGGGGGGAGATGTTTTTT.

This rearrangement joins TRBV6-4 to TRBJ1-4; tentatively, D is TRBD1 (5 bases). V lost 7 bases to trimming and J lost 8 bases, with 11 bases between them. Germline CDR1 and CDR2: MRHNA and SNTAGT. The CDR3 sequence is 12 residues long. The chain's CDR3 is CASTYKGEKLFF. The CDR3, as DNA: TGTGCCAGCACGTACAAGGGGGAAAAACTGTTTTTT.

This clone has a count of ten or more. CDR3 protein: CASSRALTENIQYF. The CDR3 region has the DNA TGTGCCAGCAGTCGGGCCTTGACAGAAAACATTCAGTACTTC. The genes are TRBV27 and TRBJ2-4, with a possible D match to TRBD1 (5 bases). CDR3 length: 14 residues. CDR1 is MNHEY and CDR2 is SMNVEV in the germline V gene (reference sequence). V was cut by 5 bases and J by 5 bases, with 13 bases left in between.

With respect to this clone: The junction departs from germline at one end; a sequencing error may be responsible. CDR3 loop: CASSEGVTGELFF. DNA for the CDR3: TGTGCCAGCAGTGAAGGGGTGACCGGTGAGCTGTTTTTT. The chain joins TRBV6-4 to TRBJ2-2; D is possibly TRBD1 (5 bases). The CDR3 loop spans 13 amino acids. Germline loops: CDR1 MRHNA, CDR2 SNTAGT.

The sample holds many counts of this clone. The chain links TRBV6-4 to TRBJ2-7; TRBD2 matches at 15 bases. The CDR3 contains 17 residues. Germline loops: CDR1 MRHNA, CDR2 SNTAGT. V shed 6 bases and J 6 bases; nucleotides not matched to a gene: 12. CDR3 bases: TGTGCCAGCAGAGGGACTAGCGGGAGGATCACTCCGGGCGAGCAGTACTTC. Residues: CASRGTSGRITPGEQYF.

The chain recombines TRBV5-1 with TRBJ2-2; 10 bases agree with TRBD2. Germline V lookup: CDR1 SGHRS, CDR2 YFSETQ. V dropped 2 bases and J dropped 0; count of bases not matched to a gene: 1. The CDR3 extends over 16 amino acids. Here the CDR3 reads CASSFLAGANTGELFF. As DNA, the CDR3 is TGCGCCAGCAGCTTCCTAGCGGGAGCGAACACCGGGGAGCTGTTTTTT. The complete variable domain, with remaining parts taken from reference TRBV5-1 and TRBJ2-2, reads KAGVTQTPRYLIKTRGQQVTLSCSPISGHRSVSWYQQTPGQGLQFLFEYFSETQRNKGNFPGRFSGRQFSNSRSEMNVSTLELGDSALYLCASSFLAGANTGELFFGEGSRLTVL.

The CDR3 region is CASSLVQGLYEQYF. CDR3 nucleotides: TGTGCCAGCAGCTTAGTTCAGGGGTTATACGAGCAGTACTTC. The rearrangement joins TRBV7-2 to TRBJ2-7; tentatively, D is TRBD1 (6 bases). Germline CDR1 SGHTA, CDR2 FQGNSA. V lost 1 base and J 4 bases, leaving 11 bases between the germline ends. CDR3 length: 14 residues.

In its sample, this clone ranks as medium-sized. The same CDR3 is also encoded by other DNA sequences in this sample. The chain links TRBV6-2 or TRBV6-3 to TRBJ2-7; 7 bases match TRBD2. This CDR3 is 18 amino acids long. Germline V gene data show CDR1 as MNHEY and CDR2 as SVGEGT. J was trimmed by 2 bases and V by 0 bases; bases with no gene match: 13. The CDR3 sequence: CASSYSPANAGRAYEQYF. In nucleotides, the CDR3 is TGTGCCAGCAGTTACTCACCCGCCAATGCGGGGAGGGCCTACGAGCAGTACTTC.